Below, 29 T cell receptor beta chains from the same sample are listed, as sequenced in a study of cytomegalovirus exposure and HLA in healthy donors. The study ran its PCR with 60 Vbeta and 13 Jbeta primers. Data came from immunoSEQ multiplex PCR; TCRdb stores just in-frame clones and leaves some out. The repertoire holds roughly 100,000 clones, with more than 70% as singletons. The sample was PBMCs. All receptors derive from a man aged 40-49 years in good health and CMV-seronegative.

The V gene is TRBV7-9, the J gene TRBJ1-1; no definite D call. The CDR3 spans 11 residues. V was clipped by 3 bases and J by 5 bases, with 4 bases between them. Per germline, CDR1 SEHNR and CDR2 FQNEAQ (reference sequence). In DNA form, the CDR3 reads TGTGCCAGCAGCTTCGGGACTGAAGCTTTCTTT. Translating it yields CASSFGTEAFF.

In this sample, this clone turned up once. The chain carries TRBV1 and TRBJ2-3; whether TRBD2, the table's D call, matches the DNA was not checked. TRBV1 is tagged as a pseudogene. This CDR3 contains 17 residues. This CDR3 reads CTSSHHSRGAHTDTQYF. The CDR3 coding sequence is TGCACCAGCAGCCACCATAGTCGGGGGGCCCACACAGATACGCAGTATTTT.

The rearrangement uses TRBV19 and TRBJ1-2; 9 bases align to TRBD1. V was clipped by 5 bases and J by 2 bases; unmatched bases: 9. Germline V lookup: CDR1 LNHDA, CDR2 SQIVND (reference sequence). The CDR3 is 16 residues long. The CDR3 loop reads CASSFSPGTGNYGYTF. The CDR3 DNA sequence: TGTGCCAGTAGTTTTTCTCCCGGGACAGGGAACTATGGCTACACCTTC.

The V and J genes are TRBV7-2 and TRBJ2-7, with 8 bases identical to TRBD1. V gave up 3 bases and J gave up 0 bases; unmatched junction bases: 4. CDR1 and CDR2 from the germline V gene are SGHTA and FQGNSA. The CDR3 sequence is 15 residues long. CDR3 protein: CASSFTGGGSYEQYF. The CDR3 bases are TGTGCCAGCAGCTTCACAGGGGGTGGCTCCTACGAGCAGTACTTC.

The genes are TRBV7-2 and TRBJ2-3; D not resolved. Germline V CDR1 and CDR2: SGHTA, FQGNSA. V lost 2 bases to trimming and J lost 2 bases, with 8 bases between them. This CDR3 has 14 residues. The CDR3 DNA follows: TGTGCCAGCAGCTTACGACAACACACAGATACGCAGTATTTT. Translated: CASSLRQHTDTQYF.

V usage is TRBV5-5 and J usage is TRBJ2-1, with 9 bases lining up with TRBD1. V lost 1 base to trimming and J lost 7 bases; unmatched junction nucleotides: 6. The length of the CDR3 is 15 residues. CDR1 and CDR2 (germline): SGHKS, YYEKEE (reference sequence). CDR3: CASSLLQGAGNEQFF. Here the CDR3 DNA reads TGTGCCAGCAGCTTGTTACAGGGGGCTGGTAATGAGCAGTTCTTC.

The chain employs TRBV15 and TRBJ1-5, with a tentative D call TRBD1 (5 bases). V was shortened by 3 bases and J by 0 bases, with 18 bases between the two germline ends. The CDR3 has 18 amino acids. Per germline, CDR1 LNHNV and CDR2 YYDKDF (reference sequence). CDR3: CATSRPPTEFYSNQPQHF. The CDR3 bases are TGTGCCACCAGCAGGCCCCCGACAGAATTTTATAGCAATCAGCCCCAGCATTTT. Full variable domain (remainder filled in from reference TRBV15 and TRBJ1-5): DAMVIQNPRYQVTQFGKPVTLSCSQTLNHNVMYWYQQKSSQAPKLLFHYYDKDFNNEADTPDNFQSRRPNTSFCFLDIRSPGLGDTAMYLCATSRPPTEFYSNQPQHFGDGTRLSIL.

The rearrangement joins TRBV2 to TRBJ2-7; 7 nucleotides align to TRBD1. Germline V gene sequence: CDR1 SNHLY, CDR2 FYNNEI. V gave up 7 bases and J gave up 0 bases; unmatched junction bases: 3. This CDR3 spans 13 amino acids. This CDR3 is CASIGTDSYEQYF. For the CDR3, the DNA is TGTGCCAGCATCGGGACAGACTCCTACGAGCAGTACTTC.

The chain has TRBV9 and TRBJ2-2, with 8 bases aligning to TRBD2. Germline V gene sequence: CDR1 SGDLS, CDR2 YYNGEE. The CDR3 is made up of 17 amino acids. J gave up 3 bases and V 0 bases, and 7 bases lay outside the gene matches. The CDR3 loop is CASSVDSAGGYTGELFF. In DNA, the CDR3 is TGTGCCAGCAGCGTAGATTCGGCGGGGGGCTACACCGGGGAGCTGTTTTTT.

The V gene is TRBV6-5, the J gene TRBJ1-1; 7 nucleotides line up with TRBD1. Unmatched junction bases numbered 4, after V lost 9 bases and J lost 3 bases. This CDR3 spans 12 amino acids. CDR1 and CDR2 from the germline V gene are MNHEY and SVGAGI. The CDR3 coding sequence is TGTGCCAGTACAGGGGCGGACACTGAAGCTTTCTTT. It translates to CASTGADTEAFF.

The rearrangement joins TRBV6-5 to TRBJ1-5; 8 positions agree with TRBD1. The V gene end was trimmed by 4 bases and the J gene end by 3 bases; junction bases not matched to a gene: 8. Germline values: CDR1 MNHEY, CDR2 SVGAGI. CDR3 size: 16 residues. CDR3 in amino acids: CASSSGGRGDNQPQHF. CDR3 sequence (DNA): TGTGCCAGCAGTTCAGGGGGCAGGGGGGACAATCAGCCCCAGCATTTT.

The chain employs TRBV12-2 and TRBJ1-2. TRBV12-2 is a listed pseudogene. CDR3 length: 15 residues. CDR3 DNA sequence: TGTGCAAGTCGCCTAGGACCGGGAACTAACTATGGCTACACCTTC. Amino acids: CASRLGPGTNYGYTF.

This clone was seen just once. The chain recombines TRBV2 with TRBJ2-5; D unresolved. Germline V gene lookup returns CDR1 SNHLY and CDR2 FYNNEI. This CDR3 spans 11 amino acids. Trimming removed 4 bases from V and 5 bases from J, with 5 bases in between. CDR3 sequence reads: CASSGRETQYF. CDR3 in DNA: TGTGCCAGCAGTGGGCGGGAGACCCAGTACTTC.

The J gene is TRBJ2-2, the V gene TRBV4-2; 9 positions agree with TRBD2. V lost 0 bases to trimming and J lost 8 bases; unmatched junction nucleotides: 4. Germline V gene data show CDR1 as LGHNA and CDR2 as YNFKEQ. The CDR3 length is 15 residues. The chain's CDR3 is CASSQDLAGVGELFF. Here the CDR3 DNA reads TGTGCCAGCAGCCAAGATTTAGCGGGGGTGGGGGAGCTGTTTTTT.

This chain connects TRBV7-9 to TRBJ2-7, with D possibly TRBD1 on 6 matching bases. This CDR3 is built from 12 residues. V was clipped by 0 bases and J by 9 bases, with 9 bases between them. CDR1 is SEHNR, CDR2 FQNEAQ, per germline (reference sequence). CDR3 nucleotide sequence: TGTGCCAGCAGCTTAGCGGGACAAGCGCAGTACTTC. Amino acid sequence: CASSLAGQAQYF.

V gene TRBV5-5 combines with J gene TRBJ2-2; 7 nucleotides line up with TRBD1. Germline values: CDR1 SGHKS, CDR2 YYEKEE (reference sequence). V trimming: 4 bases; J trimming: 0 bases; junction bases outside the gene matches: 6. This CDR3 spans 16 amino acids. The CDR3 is CASSRRQGSNTGELFF. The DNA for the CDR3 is TGTGCCAGCAGCCGTCGACAGGGCTCGAACACCGGGGAGCTGTTTTTT.

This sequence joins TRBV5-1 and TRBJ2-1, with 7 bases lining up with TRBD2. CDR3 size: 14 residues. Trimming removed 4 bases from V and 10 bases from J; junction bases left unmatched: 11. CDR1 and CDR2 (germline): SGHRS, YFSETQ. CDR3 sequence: CASSPNRLAGEQFF. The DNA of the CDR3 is TGCGCCAGCAGCCCAAACAGACTAGCCGGGGAGCAGTTCTTC. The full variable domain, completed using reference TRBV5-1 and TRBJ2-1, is KAGVTQTPRYLIKTRGQQVTLSCSPISGHRSVSWYQQTPGQGLQFLFEYFSETQRNKGNFPGRFSGRQFSNSRSEMNVSTLELGDSALYLCASSPNRLAGEQFFGPGTRLTVL.

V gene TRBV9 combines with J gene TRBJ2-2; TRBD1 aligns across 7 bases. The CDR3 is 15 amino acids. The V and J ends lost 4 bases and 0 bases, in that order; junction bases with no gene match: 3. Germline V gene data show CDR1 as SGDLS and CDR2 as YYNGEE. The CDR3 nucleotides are TGTGCCAGCAGCATCCAGGGGGCGAACACCGGGGAGCTGTTTTTT. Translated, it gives CASSIQGANTGELFF.

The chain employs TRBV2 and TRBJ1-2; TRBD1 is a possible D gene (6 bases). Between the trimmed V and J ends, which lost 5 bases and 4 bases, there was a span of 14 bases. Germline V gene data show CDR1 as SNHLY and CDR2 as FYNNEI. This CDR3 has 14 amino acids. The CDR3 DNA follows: TGTGCCAGCAGTCCAGGGGATATAGGCTATGGCTACACCTTC. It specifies CASSPGDIGYGYTF.

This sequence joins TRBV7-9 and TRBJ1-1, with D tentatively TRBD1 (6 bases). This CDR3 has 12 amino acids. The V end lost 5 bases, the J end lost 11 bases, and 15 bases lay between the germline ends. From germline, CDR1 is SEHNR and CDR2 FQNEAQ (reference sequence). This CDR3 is CASSPTGRTAFF. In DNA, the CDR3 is TGTGCCAGCAGCCCTACAGGGCGTACTGCTTTCTTT.

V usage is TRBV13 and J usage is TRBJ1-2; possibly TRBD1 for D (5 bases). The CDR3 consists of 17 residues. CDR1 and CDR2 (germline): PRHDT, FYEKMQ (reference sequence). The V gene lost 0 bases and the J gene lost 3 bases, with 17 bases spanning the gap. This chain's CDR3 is CASSLGWSGEVDYGYTF. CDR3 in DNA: TGTGCCAGCAGCTTAGGATGGTCGGGGGAAGTGGACTATGGCTACACCTTC. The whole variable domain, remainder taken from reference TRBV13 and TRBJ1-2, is AAGVIQSPRHLIKEKRETATLKCYPIPRHDTVYWYQQGPGQDPQFLISFYEKMQSDKGSIPDRFSAQQFSDYHSELNMSSLELGDSALYFCASSLGWSGEVDYGYTFGSGTRLTVV.

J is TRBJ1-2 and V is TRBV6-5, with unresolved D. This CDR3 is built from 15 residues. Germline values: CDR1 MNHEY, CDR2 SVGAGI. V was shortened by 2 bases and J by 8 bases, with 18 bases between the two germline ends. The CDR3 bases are TGTGCCAGCAGTTACACGAGCGTGGATTTATACGGCTACACCTTC. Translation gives CASSYTSVDLYGYTF.

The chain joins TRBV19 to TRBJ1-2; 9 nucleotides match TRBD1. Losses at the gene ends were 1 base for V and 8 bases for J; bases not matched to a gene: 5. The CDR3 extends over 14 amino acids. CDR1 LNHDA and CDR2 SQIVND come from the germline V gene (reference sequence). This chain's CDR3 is CASSIVGTGRGYTF. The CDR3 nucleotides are TGTGCCAGTAGTATAGTCGGGACAGGGCGCGGCTACACCTTC.

For the CDR3, the DNA is TGTGCCAGCAGAATAGGACAGGGGCTTAATCAGCCCCAGCATTTT. Translation: CASRIGQGLNQPQHF. This chain joins TRBV2 and TRBJ1-5, with TRBD1 matching over 9 bases. The CDR3 is made up of 15 amino acids. The V segment lost 6 bases and the J segment 4 bases; nucleotides outside the gene matches: 7. Looked up from germline, CDR1 is SNHLY and CDR2 is FYNNEI.

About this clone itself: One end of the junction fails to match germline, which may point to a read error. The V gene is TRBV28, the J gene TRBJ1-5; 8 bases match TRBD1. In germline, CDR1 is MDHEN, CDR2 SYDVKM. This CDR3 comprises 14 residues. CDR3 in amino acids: CAGRSGGGNQPQHF. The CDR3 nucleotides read TGTGCCGGCAGATCAGGGGGCGGCAATCAGCCCCAGCATTTT.

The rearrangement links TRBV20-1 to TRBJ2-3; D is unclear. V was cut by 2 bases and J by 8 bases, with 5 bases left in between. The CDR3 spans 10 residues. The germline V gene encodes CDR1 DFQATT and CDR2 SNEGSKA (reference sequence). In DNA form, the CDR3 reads TGCAGTGCTAGAAACGGTACGCAGTATTTT. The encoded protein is CSARNGTQYF.

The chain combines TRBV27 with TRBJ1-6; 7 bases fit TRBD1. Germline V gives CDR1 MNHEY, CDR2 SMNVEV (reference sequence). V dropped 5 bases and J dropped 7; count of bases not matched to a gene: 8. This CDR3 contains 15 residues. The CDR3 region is CASSITGTANSPLHF. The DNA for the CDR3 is TGTGCCAGCAGTATCACCGGGACAGCGAATTCACCCCTCCACTTT.

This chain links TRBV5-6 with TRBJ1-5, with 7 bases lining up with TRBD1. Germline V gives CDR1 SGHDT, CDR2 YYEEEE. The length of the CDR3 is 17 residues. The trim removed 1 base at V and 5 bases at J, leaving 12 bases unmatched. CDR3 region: CASSLRKQSGGDQPQHF. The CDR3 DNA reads TGTGCCAGCAGCTTGCGAAAGCAGTCAGGGGGTGATCAGCCCCAGCATTTT.

The DNA of the CDR3 is TGTGCCAGCTCGCCCGGGACAGTGTCTGGCTACACCTTC. Translated, it gives CASSPGTVSGYTF. V is TRBV18 and J is TRBJ1-2; 7 nucleotides agree with TRBD1. CDR3 length equals 13 residues. Trimming took 6 bases from V and 7 from J; bases not matched to a gene: 8. Germline V lookup: CDR1 KGHSH, CDR2 LQKENI.